A selection of T cell receptor beta chains follows, all from one sample in a study of patients and donors after allogeneic stem cell transplantation. TCRdb called the RT-PCR reads again in MiXCR, with one record for every CDR3 protein. The sample comprises about 23,000 distinct CDR3 sequences, approximately 28% of which are singletons, and more than 45% rests with the top ten. Source material: blood, either unsorted or a sorted T cell fraction (not recorded which). The receptor set was obtained from a human donor who was either an allogeneic HSCT recipient or a stem cell or donor lymphocyte infusion donor (not recorded which). It is not recorded whose cells these are; they may come from a transplant donor. Each CDR3 is given with its conserved first and last residue. Fields, in order: CDR3 length, D gene, V gene, CDR3 protein. The D gene is left open where the match is weak.

>15|TRBD1|TRBV7-7
CASSRTQGGFGELFF
>14|TRBD2|TRBV7-6
CASSPGLVNNEQFF
>13|.|TRBV5-6
CASMGGAAGGYTF
>14|.|TRBV27
CASSWAGRNNEQFF
>15|.|TRBV3-1
CASSQTPSSGNTIYF
>15|TRBD1|TRBV20-1
CSALRTGVAKNIQYF
>14|.|TRBV12-3/TRBV12-4
CASSFQQGPTEAFF
>12|.|TRBV10-3
CAISEWSQPQHF
>12|.|TRBV4-2
CASSKGWTEAFF
>13|.|TRBV5-6
CASSFASDDEQFF
>14|TRBD1|TRBV5-6
CASSQDRRSSPLHF
>15|.|TRBV21-1
CASSKVGRGNYGYTF
>12|.|TRBV12-5
CASGQGGETQYF
>12|.|TRBV27
CASSLTGHEQFF
>13|.|TRBV20-1
CSAKRGVRTEAFF
>14|.|TRBV3-2
CASSHRDYSCEQYF
>15|.|TRBV20-1
CSARPGPLRHYGYTF
>15|.|TRBV3-1
CASSPPGLGRETQYF
>14|TRBD1|TRBV6-5
CASSYLTGTEKLFF
>18|.|TRBV4-3
CASSQDKGGRGREQTQYF
>13|.|TRBV9
CASSVGHLPGYTF
>13|.|TRBV20-1
CSAKQAYTDTQYF
>12|.|TRBV29-1
CSVEEGKETQYF
>15|.|TRBV20-1
CSATPLGASYNEQFF
>15|TRBD2|TRBV12-3/TRBV12-4
CASSLLGLGDGEQFF
>15|.|TRBV24-1
CATSVRAGSYNEQFF
>11|.|TRBV7-2
CASSLNTEAFF
>13|.|TRBV4-3
CASSQDIGSPLHF